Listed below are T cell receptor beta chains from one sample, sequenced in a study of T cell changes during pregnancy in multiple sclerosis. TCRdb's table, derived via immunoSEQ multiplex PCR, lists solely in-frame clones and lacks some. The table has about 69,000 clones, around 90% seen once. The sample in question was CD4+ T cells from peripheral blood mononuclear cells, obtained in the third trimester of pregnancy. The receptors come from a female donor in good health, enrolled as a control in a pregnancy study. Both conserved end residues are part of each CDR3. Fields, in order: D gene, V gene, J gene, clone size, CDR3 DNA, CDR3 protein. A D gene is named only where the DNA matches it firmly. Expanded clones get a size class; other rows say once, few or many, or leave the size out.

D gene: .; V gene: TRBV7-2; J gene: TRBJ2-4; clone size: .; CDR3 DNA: TGTGCCAGCAGCTTAGGGCCAGGGGGGAGGAGGGCCAAAAACATTCAGTACTTC; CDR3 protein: CASSLGPGGRRAKNIQYF
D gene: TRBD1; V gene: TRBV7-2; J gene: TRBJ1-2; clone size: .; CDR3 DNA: TGTGCCAGCAGCCAACCTCAGACAGGGAGTGTGGGTGGCTACACCTTC; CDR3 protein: CASSQPQTGSVGGYTF
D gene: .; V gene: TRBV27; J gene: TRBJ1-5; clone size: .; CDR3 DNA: TGTGCCAGCGGGGAACAGGGTATTAATCAGCCCCAGCATTTT; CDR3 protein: CASGEQGINQPQHF
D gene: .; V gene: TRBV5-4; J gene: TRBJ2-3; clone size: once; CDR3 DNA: TGTGCCAGCAGCTTGGGAGGGAACTGGCGAGACACAGATACGCAGTATTTT; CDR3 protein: CASSLGGNWRDTDTQYF
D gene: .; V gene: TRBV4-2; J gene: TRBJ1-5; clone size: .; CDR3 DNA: TGTGCCAGCAGCCAAGATCGGGGAGGCGGTCAGCCCCAGCATTTT; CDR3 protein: CASSQDRGGGQPQHF
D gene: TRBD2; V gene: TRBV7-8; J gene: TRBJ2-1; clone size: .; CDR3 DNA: TGTGCCAGCAGCTTAGTTGGACTAGCGGAATCAAATGAGCAGTTCTTC; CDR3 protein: CASSLVGLAESNEQFF
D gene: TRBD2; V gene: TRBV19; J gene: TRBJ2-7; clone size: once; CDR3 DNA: TGTGCCAGCAACAATGGGGAGGGGACCTACGAGCAGTACTTC; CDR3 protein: CASNNGEGTYEQYF
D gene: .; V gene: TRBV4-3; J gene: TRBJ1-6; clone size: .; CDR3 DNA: TGCGCCAGCAGCCAAGTAACAGGGAGTGATTCACCCCTCCACTTT; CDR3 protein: CASSQVTGSDSPLHF
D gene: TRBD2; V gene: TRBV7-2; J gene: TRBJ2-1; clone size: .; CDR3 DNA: TGTGCCAGCAGCTTAATTCTAGCGGGGGGGCGTGAGCAGTTCTTC; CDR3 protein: CASSLILAGGREQFF
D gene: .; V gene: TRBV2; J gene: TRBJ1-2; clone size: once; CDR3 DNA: TGTGCCAGCAGTGATTTGGGCACCTATGGCTACACCTTC; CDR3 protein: CASSDLGTYGYTF
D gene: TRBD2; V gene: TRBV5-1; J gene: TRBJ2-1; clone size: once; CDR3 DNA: TGCGCCAGCAGCCCGGGAGTTAGAAGCGGGGGGGCTGGTGAGCAGTTCTTC; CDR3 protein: CASSPGVRSGGAGEQFF
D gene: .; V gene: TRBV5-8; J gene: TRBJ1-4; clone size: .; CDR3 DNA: TGTGCCAGCAGTCGAGGGGAGGGAAATGAAAAACTGTTTTTT; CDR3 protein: CASSRGEGNEKLFF
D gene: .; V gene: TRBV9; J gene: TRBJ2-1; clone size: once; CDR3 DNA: TGTGCCAGCAGCGTAGGGACATCCGTCGGGCAGTTCTTC; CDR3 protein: CASSVGTSVGQFF
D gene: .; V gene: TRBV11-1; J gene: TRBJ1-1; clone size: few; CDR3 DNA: TGTGCCAGCAGCGAAAAAAGATTGGCGGGCACTGAAGCTTTCTTT; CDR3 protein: CASSEKRLAGTEAFF
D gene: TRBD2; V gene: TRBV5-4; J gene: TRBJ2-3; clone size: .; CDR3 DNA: TGTGCCAGCAGCTTCGGGGGGGGCGAACTCACAGATACGCAGTATTTT; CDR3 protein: CASSFGGGELTDTQYF
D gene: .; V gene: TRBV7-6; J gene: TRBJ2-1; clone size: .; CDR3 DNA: TGTGCCAGCAGCTTAGGGAGGGCGGGAAACAATGAGCAGTTCTTC; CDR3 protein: CASSLGRAGNNEQFF
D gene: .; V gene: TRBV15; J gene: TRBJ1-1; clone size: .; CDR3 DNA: TGTGCCACCAGCAGAGAGGGGAGGGCGACTGAAGCTTTCTTT; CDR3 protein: CATSREGRATEAFF
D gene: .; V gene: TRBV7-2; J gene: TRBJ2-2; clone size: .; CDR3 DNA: TGTGCCAGCAGCTTAGCAACATCAACCGGGGAGCTGTTTTTT; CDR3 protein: CASSLATSTGELFF
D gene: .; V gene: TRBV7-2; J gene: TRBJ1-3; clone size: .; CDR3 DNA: TGTGCCAGCAGCTTAATGGGGCACTCTGGAAACACCATATATTTT; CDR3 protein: CASSLMGHSGNTIYF
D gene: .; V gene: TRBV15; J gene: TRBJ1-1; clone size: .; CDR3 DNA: TGTGCCACCAGCAGAGAGGCACAAAGGAACACTGAAGCTTTCTTT; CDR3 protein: CATSREAQRNTEAFF
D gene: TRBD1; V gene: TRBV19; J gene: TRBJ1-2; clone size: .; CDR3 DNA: TGTGCCAGTAGTATAGGACAGGGGAACTATGGCTACACCTTC; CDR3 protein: CASSIGQGNYGYTF
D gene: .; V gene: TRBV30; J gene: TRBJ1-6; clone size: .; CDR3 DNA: TGTGCCTGGAGTGAACTAGGCAATTCACCCCTCCACTTT; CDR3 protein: CAWSELGNSPLHF
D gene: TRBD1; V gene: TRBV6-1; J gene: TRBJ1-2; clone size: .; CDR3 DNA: TGTGCCAGCAGTGCAGGACAGGCGATCTATGGCTACACCTTC; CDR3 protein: CASSAGQAIYGYTF
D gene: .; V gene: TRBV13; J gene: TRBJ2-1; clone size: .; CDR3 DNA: TGTGCCAGCCGGCGGGCGGGGCTGGTCAATGAGCAGTTCTTC; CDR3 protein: CASRRAGLVNEQFF
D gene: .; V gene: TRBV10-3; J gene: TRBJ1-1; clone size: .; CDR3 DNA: TGTGCCATCACGGACGGGAGGAACCTAGGTCCGAACACTGAAGCTTTCTTT; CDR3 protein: CAITDGRNLGPNTEAFF
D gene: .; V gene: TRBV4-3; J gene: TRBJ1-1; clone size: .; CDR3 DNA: TGCGCCAGCAGCCAAGATGGGGGGACTGAAGCTTTCTTT; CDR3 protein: CASSQDGGTEAFF
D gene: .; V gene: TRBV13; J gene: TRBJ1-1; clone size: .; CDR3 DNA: TGTGCCAGCAGCTTAGCGGCACCCTCGGGGAACACTGAAGCTTTCTTT; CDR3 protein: CASSLAAPSGNTEAFF
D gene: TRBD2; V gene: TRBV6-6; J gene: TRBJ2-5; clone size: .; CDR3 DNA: TGTGCCAGCAGGCTGGCCGGGGGGACGGTGAAGTACTTC; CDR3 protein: CASRLAGGTVKYF
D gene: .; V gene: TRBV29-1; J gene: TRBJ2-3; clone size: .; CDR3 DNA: TGCAGCGTTGAAAAAGGCCCCAGGGGGAGGGATACGCAGTATTTT; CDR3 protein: CSVEKGPRGRDTQYF